The clone carrying this T cell receptor (beta chain) was counted a few times. Its antigen is currently unknown. Germline CDR1 and CDR2: MNHNS and SASEGT. The CDR3 loop spans 13 amino acids. The ends lost 4 bases at V and 8 bases at J; junction bases unmatched: 5. The assay was immunoSEQ multiplex PCR, and TCRdb's table has in-frame clones only and misses some. This sample has tens of thousands of clones, with roughly 80% found just once. These data belong to a study of T cells in narcolepsy. At the level of the study: Healthy controls were enrolled alongside patients with narcolepsy type 1 or type 2. Whole-study results and caveats: Some memory CD4+ repertoires had no autoreactive clone sequences. Comparing one patient's CSF and blood CD4+ clonotypes highlighted HCRT- and TRIB2-specific autoreactive clonotypes. Healthy controls reportedly lacked the autoreactive clonotypes serially found in patients' blood.

The chain combines TRBV6-1 with TRBJ1-2, with TRBD1 matching 9 bases. The TCR sequence derives from a human donor in good health. Specimen: memory (CD45RA-) CD4+ T cells from blood. The CDR3 region is CASSGDRARGYTF. CDR3 in DNA: TGTGCCAGCAGTGGGGACAGGGCTAGAGGCTACACCTTC.